This is a list of T cell receptor beta chains from one sample in a study of human T cells and chemical hapten exposure. From the RACE reads, TCRdb called clonotypes with MiXCR, one entry per CDR3 protein. The sample lists roughly 80,000 distinct CDR3 sequences; approximately 15% were seen once. The material was whole blood, obtained in connection with sensitization to the hapten diphenylcyclopropenone (DPC). Receptors originate from a woman aged 45-59 years with alopecia areata. Some clones in this sample may be carry-over from other donors' samples. The CDR3 runs from the conserved cysteine through the conserved F or W. A D gene is named only where the DNA matches it firmly. Not all rows give a size; the values are once, few, many and, for expanded clones, a class.

CDR3 length: 16; J gene: TRBJ2-1; V gene: TRBV11-3; D gene: TRBD2; clone size: few; CDR3 DNA: TGTGCCAGCAGCCAAACTAGCGGGAGCTTTTCCAATGAGCAGTTCTTC; CDR3 protein: CASSQTSGSFSNEQFF
CDR3 length: 15; J gene: TRBJ1-5; V gene: TRBV15; D gene: TRBD1; clone size: NA; CDR3 DNA: TGTGCCACCAGCAGAGACCAGGGGGGGTATCAGCCCCAGCATTTT; CDR3 protein: CATSRDQGGYQPQHF
CDR3 length: 15; J gene: TRBJ1-2; V gene: TRBV2; D gene: NA; clone size: few; CDR3 DNA: TGTGCCAGCAGCGGACTGAATCTAGGAGGCTATGGCTACACCTTC; CDR3 protein: CASSGLNLGGYGYTF
CDR3 length: 11; J gene: TRBJ1-1; V gene: TRBV20-1; D gene: NA; clone size: NA; CDR3 DNA: TGCAGTGCTAGAGATCTCGCTGAAGCTTTCTTT; CDR3 protein: CSARDLAEAFF
CDR3 length: 15; J gene: TRBJ1-1; V gene: TRBV7-9; D gene: TRBD1; clone size: few; CDR3 DNA: TGTGCCAGCAGCTACCGGACAGGGCTCAACACTGAAGCTTTCTTT; CDR3 protein: CASSYRTGLNTEAFF
CDR3 length: 14; J gene: TRBJ2-3; V gene: TRBV11-2; D gene: NA; clone size: few; CDR3 DNA: TGTGCCAGCAGCGCGAATAGCGGAGGAGATACGCAGTATTTT; CDR3 protein: CASSANSGGDTQYF
CDR3 length: 13; J gene: TRBJ2-7; V gene: TRBV20-1; D gene: TRBD2; clone size: few; CDR3 DNA: TGCAGTGCGTGGACTAGCAGGCCTTACGAGCAGTACTTC; CDR3 protein: CSAWTSRPYEQYF
CDR3 length: 15; J gene: TRBJ2-1; V gene: TRBV7-9; D gene: TRBD2; clone size: many; CDR3 DNA: TGTGCCAGCAGCCAGCGGGAGTTGGGGTACAATGAGCAGTTCTTC; CDR3 protein: CASSQRELGYNEQFF
CDR3 length: 15; J gene: TRBJ1-1; V gene: TRBV28; D gene: NA; clone size: many; CDR3 DNA: TGTGCCAGCAGTTTATACGCGGGGGGTGGCACTGAAGCTTTCTTT; CDR3 protein: CASSLYAGGGTEAFF
CDR3 length: 14; J gene: TRBJ2-1; V gene: TRBV20-1; D gene: NA; clone size: many; CDR3 DNA: TGCAGTGCTAGGGGAGCCGGGGGTGGCCATGAGCAGTTCTTC; CDR3 protein: CSARGAGGGHEQFF
CDR3 length: 15; J gene: TRBJ2-7; V gene: TRBV11-2; D gene: NA; clone size: NA; CDR3 DNA: TGTGCCAGCAGCTTAGGACAGGCGACTACCTACGAGCAGTACTTC; CDR3 protein: CASSLGQATTYEQYF
CDR3 length: 15; J gene: TRBJ2-3; V gene: TRBV3-1; D gene: TRBD2; clone size: NA; CDR3 DNA: TGTGCCAGCAGCCATCTAGCGGGAGGGGCAGATACGCAGTATTTT; CDR3 protein: CASSHLAGGADTQYF
CDR3 length: 14; J gene: TRBJ2-5; V gene: TRBV7-9; D gene: NA; clone size: few; CDR3 DNA: TGTGCCAGCAGCGACTCAGCGCCACAAGAGACCCAGTACTTC; CDR3 protein: CASSDSAPQETQYF
CDR3 length: 16; J gene: TRBJ2-3; V gene: TRBV7-2; D gene: TRBD2; clone size: NA; CDR3 DNA: TGTGCCAGCAGCTTAGCCGGGAGGGCCGAGACAGATACGCAGTATTTT; CDR3 protein: CASSLAGRAETDTQYF
CDR3 length: 14; J gene: TRBJ2-5; V gene: TRBV7-2; D gene: NA; clone size: many; CDR3 DNA: TGTGCCAGCAGCTTAGTTGGGCAGGGGCAGACCCAGTACTTC; CDR3 protein: CASSLVGQGQTQYF
CDR3 length: 15; J gene: TRBJ2-2; V gene: TRBV3-1; D gene: TRBD2; clone size: NA; CDR3 DNA: TGTGCCAGCAGTCGCCTAGCGGGAGACGCCGGGGAGCTGTTTTTT; CDR3 protein: CASSRLAGDAGELFF
CDR3 length: 14; J gene: TRBJ2-6; V gene: TRBV18; D gene: NA; clone size: few; CDR3 DNA: TGTGCCAGCTCACCATCCCCTGGGGCCAACGTCCTGACTTTC; CDR3 protein: CASSPSPGANVLTF
CDR3 length: 15; J gene: TRBJ1-5; V gene: TRBV12-5; D gene: TRBD1; clone size: few; CDR3 DNA: TGTGCTAGTGGTTTGGGGACAGGGTCAAGTCAGCCCCAGCATTTT; CDR3 protein: CASGLGTGSSQPQHF
CDR3 length: 17; J gene: TRBJ2-2; V gene: TRBV28; D gene: NA; clone size: few; CDR3 DNA: TGTGCCAGCAGTTTAACCGGGACGGATTCGGGCACCGGGGAGCTGTTTTTT; CDR3 protein: CASSLTGTDSGTGELFF
CDR3 length: 12; J gene: TRBJ1-2; V gene: TRBV20-1; D gene: NA; clone size: few; CDR3 DNA: TGCAGTGCTAACCCAGGGCCCTATGGCTACACCTTC; CDR3 protein: CSANPGPYGYTF
CDR3 length: 14; J gene: TRBJ2-3; V gene: TRBV4-1; D gene: NA; clone size: NA; CDR3 DNA: TGCGCCAGCAGCCCGCGGACTCGCCCGGGTACGCAGTATTTT; CDR3 protein: CASSPRTRPGTQYF
CDR3 length: 17; J gene: TRBJ1-3; V gene: TRBV2; D gene: TRBD1; clone size: few; CDR3 DNA: TGTGCCAGCAGGCAGGGGGGAGATCAGAGGGCTGGAAACACCATATATTTT; CDR3 protein: CASRQGGDQRAGNTIYF
CDR3 length: 16; J gene: TRBJ2-1; V gene: TRBV11-2; D gene: NA; clone size: NA; CDR3 DNA: TGTGCCAACAGCCCCGAGGGACGGGGCACGTACAATGAGCAGTTCTTC; CDR3 protein: CANSPEGRGTYNEQFF
CDR3 length: 13; J gene: TRBJ2-1; V gene: TRBV20-1; D gene: TRBD1; clone size: NA; CDR3 DNA: TGCAGTGCCGCCGGGACAGCCTACAATGAGCAGTTCTTC; CDR3 protein: CSAAGTAYNEQFF
CDR3 length: 18; J gene: TRBJ2-1; V gene: TRBV11-2; D gene: TRBD2; clone size: few; CDR3 DNA: TGTGCCAGCAGCCCAGGTCGTATAGGCGGGAGGGCCTTAAAGGAGCAGTTCTTC; CDR3 protein: CASSPGRIGGRALKEQFF
CDR3 length: 16; J gene: TRBJ1-1; V gene: TRBV5-1; D gene: TRBD1; clone size: NA; CDR3 DNA: TGCGCCAGCAGCTGGCCCCCTCAGGGGGATACGACTGAAGCTTTCTTT; CDR3 protein: CASSWPPQGDTTEAFF
CDR3 length: 12; J gene: TRBJ1-1; V gene: TRBV2; D gene: NA; clone size: many; CDR3 DNA: TGTGCCAGCAGTCCCATTCTCAGAGAAGCTTTCTTT; CDR3 protein: CASSPILREAFF
CDR3 length: 14; J gene: TRBJ1-3; V gene: TRBV12-3/TRBV12-4; D gene: NA; clone size: NA; CDR3 DNA: TGTGCCAGCAGTTTAAAGGGGACTGGAAACACCATATATTTT; CDR3 protein: CASSLKGTGNTIYF
CDR3 length: 14; J gene: TRBJ2-2; V gene: TRBV20-1; D gene: TRBD2; clone size: NA; CDR3 DNA: TGCAGTGCTTCGCGGGAGATGTGGGACGGGGAGCTGTTTTTT; CDR3 protein: CSASREMWDGELFF
CDR3 length: 14; J gene: TRBJ2-3; V gene: TRBV7-2; D gene: NA; clone size: few; CDR3 DNA: TGTGCCAGCAGCTTAGTTGTAGCGGCAGATACGCAGTATTTT; CDR3 protein: CASSLVVAADTQYF
CDR3 length: 15; J gene: TRBJ2-2; V gene: TRBV20-1; D gene: NA; clone size: few; CDR3 DNA: TGCAGTGCTGGAGACGGAAAATTAAACACCGGGGAGCTGTTTTTT; CDR3 protein: CSAGDGKLNTGELFF
CDR3 length: 16; J gene: TRBJ2-7; V gene: TRBV28; D gene: TRBD1; clone size: few; CDR3 DNA: TGTGCCAGCAGTTTCACAGGACAGGGGAAGGCCTACGAGCAGTACTTC; CDR3 protein: CASSFTGQGKAYEQYF
CDR3 length: 15; J gene: TRBJ2-1; V gene: TRBV7-8; D gene: TRBD1; clone size: few; CDR3 DNA: TGTGCCAGCAGCTCTAGGGGACAGGGCGTCGATGAGCAGTTCTTC; CDR3 protein: CASSSRGQGVDEQFF
CDR3 length: 13; J gene: TRBJ2-1; V gene: TRBV20-1; D gene: NA; clone size: NA; CDR3 DNA: TGCAGTGCAACCTATGGGGGAGTCAATGAGCAGTTCTTC; CDR3 protein: CSATYGGVNEQFF
CDR3 length: 14; J gene: TRBJ1-1; V gene: TRBV2; D gene: NA; clone size: few; CDR3 DNA: TGTGCCAGCAGTGTAACAGGGACGTACACTGAAGCTTTCTTT; CDR3 protein: CASSVTGTYTEAFF
CDR3 length: 11; J gene: TRBJ1-4; V gene: TRBV28; D gene: NA; clone size: NA; CDR3 DNA: TGTGCCAGCGGGTTCAATGAAAAACTGTTTTTT; CDR3 protein: CASGFNEKLFF
CDR3 length: 16; J gene: TRBJ2-2; V gene: TRBV7-8; D gene: TRBD2; clone size: few; CDR3 DNA: TGTGCCAGCAGCTTCGCGGGACTAGCGGCCACCGGGGAGCTGTTTTTT; CDR3 protein: CASSFAGLAATGELFF
CDR3 length: 14; J gene: TRBJ1-3; V gene: TRBV11-2; D gene: TRBD1; clone size: many; CDR3 DNA: TGTGCCAGCAGCTACGACAGGGCTGGAAACACCATATATTTT; CDR3 protein: CASSYDRAGNTIYF
CDR3 length: 11; J gene: TRBJ2-1; V gene: TRBV10-3; D gene: NA; clone size: NA; CDR3 DNA: TGTGCCATCAGTGAAAGCAATGAGCAGTTCTTC; CDR3 protein: CAISESNEQFF
CDR3 length: 12; J gene: TRBJ2-7; V gene: TRBV28; D gene: NA; clone size: few; CDR3 DNA: TGTGCCAGCCTTTCAGGGCCCTACGAGCAGTACTTC; CDR3 protein: CASLSGPYEQYF
CDR3 length: 16; J gene: TRBJ2-7; V gene: TRBV7-6; D gene: TRBD2; clone size: few; CDR3 DNA: TGTGCCAGCAGCCCCCGGACTAGCGGGTACTCCTACGAGCAGTACTTC; CDR3 protein: CASSPRTSGYSYEQYF
CDR3 length: 12; J gene: TRBJ2-7; V gene: TRBV20-1; D gene: NA; clone size: few; CDR3 DNA: TGCAGTGCTGGGATCTACAGGGTCGAGCAGTACTTC; CDR3 protein: CSAGIYRVEQYF
CDR3 length: 16; J gene: TRBJ2-1; V gene: TRBV28; D gene: TRBD2; clone size: NA; CDR3 DNA: TGTGCCAGCAGCCTGGGACTAGCGGGTTTGGTCAATGAGCAGTTCTTC; CDR3 protein: CASSLGLAGLVNEQFF
CDR3 length: 13; J gene: TRBJ2-1; V gene: TRBV10-3; D gene: NA; clone size: NA; CDR3 DNA: TGTGCCATCAGTGACACGGTCTACAATGAGCAGTTCTTC; CDR3 protein: CAISDTVYNEQFF
CDR3 length: 15; J gene: TRBJ1-2; V gene: TRBV6-5; D gene: NA; clone size: few; CDR3 DNA: TGTGCCAGCAGTAAATATAAGGGGTTATCCTATGGCTACACCTTC; CDR3 protein: CASSKYKGLSYGYTF
CDR3 length: 15; J gene: TRBJ2-4; V gene: TRBV25-1; D gene: TRBD2; clone size: few; CDR3 DNA: TGTGCCAGCAGTGGGACTAGTTTGGCCAAAAACATTCAGTACTTC; CDR3 protein: CASSGTSLAKNIQYF
CDR3 length: 13; J gene: TRBJ2-1; V gene: TRBV5-1; D gene: NA; clone size: NA; CDR3 DNA: TGCGCCAGCAGCTTCGGCCTAGCCTATGAGCAGTTCTTC; CDR3 protein: CASSFGLAYEQFF
CDR3 length: 16; J gene: TRBJ2-3; V gene: TRBV24-1; D gene: TRBD2; clone size: NA; CDR3 DNA: TGTGCCACCAGTGATACACTAGCGGGAGCCGCAGATACGCAGTATTTT; CDR3 protein: CATSDTLAGAADTQYF
CDR3 length: 13; J gene: TRBJ2-7; V gene: TRBV28; D gene: NA; clone size: medium-sized; CDR3 DNA: TGTGCCAGCAGTTTCCGAGGGGTATACGAGCAGTACTTC; CDR3 protein: CASSFRGVYEQYF
CDR3 length: 14; J gene: TRBJ1-5; V gene: TRBV2; D gene: NA; clone size: few; CDR3 DNA: TGTGCCAGCAGCCTAAAGAATAGCAATCAGCCCCAGCATTTT; CDR3 protein: CASSLKNSNQPQHF
CDR3 length: 13; J gene: TRBJ2-5; V gene: TRBV2; D gene: NA; clone size: few; CDR3 DNA: TGTGCCAGCAGTTCAGACAGTCAAGAGACCCAGTACTTC; CDR3 protein: CASSSDSQETQYF
CDR3 length: 17; J gene: TRBJ2-2; V gene: TRBV21-1; D gene: NA; clone size: many; CDR3 DNA: TGTGCCAGCAGCATTAACGGGAGAGGCGCGTACACCGGGGAGCTGTTTTTT; CDR3 protein: CASSINGRGAYTGELFF
CDR3 length: 16; J gene: TRBJ1-1; V gene: TRBV10-3; D gene: NA; clone size: NA; CDR3 DNA: TGTGCCATCAGTGAGTCGATCGGTAGGGAGAACACTGAAGCTTTCTTT; CDR3 protein: CAISESIGRENTEAFF
CDR3 length: 11; J gene: TRBJ2-5; V gene: TRBV19; D gene: NA; clone size: NA; CDR3 DNA: TGTGCCAGTAGTACCCCAGAGACCCAGTACTTC; CDR3 protein: CASSTPETQYF
CDR3 length: 13; J gene: TRBJ1-5; V gene: TRBV30; D gene: NA; clone size: NA; CDR3 DNA: TGTGCCTGGCAGGGATCTGGCAATCAGCCCCAGCATTTT; CDR3 protein: CAWQGSGNQPQHF
CDR3 length: 18; J gene: TRBJ2-7; V gene: TRBV11-2; D gene: NA; clone size: few; CDR3 DNA: TGTGCCAGCAGCTTAGGGGGAAGGGCAGGTCCTCTTTCGTACGAGCAGTACTTC; CDR3 protein: CASSLGGRAGPLSYEQYF